This T cell receptor (beta chain) is drawn from a study of beta chain features in type 1 diabetes. Study-level points and caveats: TCRB CDR3 length was moderately but significantly reduced in all four CD4+ subsets of Type 1 diabetes patients.

A few counts support this clone. Its antigen is not known. This CDR3 region has 14 residues. Germline CDR1 reads SNHLY; CDR2 reads FYNNEI. Trimming took 8 bases from V and 1 from J, leaving 14 bases between them. Every bit of the isolated RNA underwent reverse transcription, so sequencing read expressed TCRB transcripts. Clones were read by immunoSEQ multiplex PCR, and TCRdb kept only the in-frame ones, dropping some. This sample has about 660,000 clones, with about 14% found just once. The source is a man between 18 and 29 years old with type 1 diabetes. The rearrangement uses TRBV2 and TRBJ1-1, with D hard to call. The sequencing input was naive CD4+ T cells from blood. CDR3 amino acids: CASGPWPQNTEAFF. The CDR3 DNA follows: TGTGCCAGCGGCCCATGGCCACAGAACACTGAAGCTTTCTTT. Together with reference TRBV2 and TRBJ1-1, the CDR3 gives the full variable domain: EPEVTQTPSHQVTQMGQEVILRCVPISNHLYFYWYRQILGQKVEFLVSFYNNEISEKSEIFDDQFSVERPDGSNFTLKIRSTKLEDSAMYFCASGPWPQNTEAFFGQGTRLTVV.